Given below is one TCR beta chain in context. Study processing details: Estimated nucleated cell counts came from reference gene primer amplification. Clones were sequenced by immunoSEQ multiplex PCR, and TCRdb holds only the in-frame ones, with some missing. V, J and clone size were drawn from that table, and D and trimming were deduced from the DNA. The sample yields some 220,000 clones, 65% to 90% seen once. The source of the sample is a study of blood T cell repertoires in COVID-19. Overall study context: Italy, Spain and the United States were the sources of the convalescent and acute COVID-19 samples. Sample material is recorded as cDNA or gDNA derived from T cells, B-cell-depleted T cells, or PBMCs.

This CDR3 is 17 amino acids long. The germline V and J ends were trimmed by 6 bases and 0 bases, with 20 bases remaining between them. Germline loops: CDR1 LGHDT, CDR2 YNNKEL (reference sequence). Sequences were obtained from peripheral blood. The sequence was obtained from a middle-aged man with active or convalescent COVID-19. The J gene is TRBJ2-5, the V gene TRBV3-1 (or the pseudogene TRBV3-2); a possible D gene is TRBD1 (6 bases). CDR3 in DNA: TGTGCCAGCAGTCTCCCCGGACCGGGACACTACCAAGAGACCCAGTACTTC. This codes for CASSLPGPGHYQETQYF.